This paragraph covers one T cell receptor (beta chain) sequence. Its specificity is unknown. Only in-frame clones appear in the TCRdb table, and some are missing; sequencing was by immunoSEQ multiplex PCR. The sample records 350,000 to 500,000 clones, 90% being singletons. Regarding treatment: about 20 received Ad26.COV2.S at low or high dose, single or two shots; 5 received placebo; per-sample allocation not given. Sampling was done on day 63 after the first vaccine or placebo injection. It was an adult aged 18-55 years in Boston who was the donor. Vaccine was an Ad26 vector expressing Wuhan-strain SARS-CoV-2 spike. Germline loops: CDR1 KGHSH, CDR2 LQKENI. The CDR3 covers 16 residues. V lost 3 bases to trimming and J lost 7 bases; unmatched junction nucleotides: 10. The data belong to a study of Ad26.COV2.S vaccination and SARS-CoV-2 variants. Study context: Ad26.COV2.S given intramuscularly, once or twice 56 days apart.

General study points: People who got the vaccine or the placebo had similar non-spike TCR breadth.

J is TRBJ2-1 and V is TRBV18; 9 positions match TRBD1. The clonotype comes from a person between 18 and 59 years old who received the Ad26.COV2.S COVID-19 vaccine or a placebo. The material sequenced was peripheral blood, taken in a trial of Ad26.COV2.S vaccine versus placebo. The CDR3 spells CASSPTGGAQVNEQFF. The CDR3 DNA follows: TGTGCCAGCTCACCCACAGGGGGCGCTCAGGTAAATGAGCAGTTCTTC.